This T cell receptor beta chain was sequenced for a study of shared clonotypes between healthy human individuals. The repertoire was sequenced with immunoSEQ multiplex PCR; TCRdb's copy has only in-frame clones and lacks some. The sample lists about 1 million clones; about 76% were seen once. CDR1 and CDR2 (germline): SGHDT, YYEEEE. J lost 1 base, V lost 0 bases, and 2 bases had no gene match. This CDR3 comprises 15 residues. The receptor comes from a man between 18 and 35 years old in good health. The specimen sequenced was memory CD4+ T cells sorted from blood. Subset specified: CD45RA-negative fraction. V and J are TRBV5-6 and TRBJ2-3, with TRBD1 matching over 7 bases. The CDR3 DNA reads as TGTGCCAGCAGCTTGGGACAGGGCCGCACAGATACGCAGTATTTT. It codes for CASSLGQGRTDTQYF.